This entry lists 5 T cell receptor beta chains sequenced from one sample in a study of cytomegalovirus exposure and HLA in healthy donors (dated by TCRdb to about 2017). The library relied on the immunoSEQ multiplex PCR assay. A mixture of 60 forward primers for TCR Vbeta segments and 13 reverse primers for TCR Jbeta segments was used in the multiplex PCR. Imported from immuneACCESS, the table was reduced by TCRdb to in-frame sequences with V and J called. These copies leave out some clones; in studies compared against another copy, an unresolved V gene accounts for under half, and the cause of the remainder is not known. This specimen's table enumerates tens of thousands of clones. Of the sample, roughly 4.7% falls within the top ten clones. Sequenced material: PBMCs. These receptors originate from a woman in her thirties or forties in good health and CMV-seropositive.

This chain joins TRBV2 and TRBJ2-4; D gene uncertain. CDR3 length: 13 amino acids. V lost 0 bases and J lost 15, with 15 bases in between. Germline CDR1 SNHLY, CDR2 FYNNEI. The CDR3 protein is CASSEAPGLPVYF. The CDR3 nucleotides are TGTGCCAGCAGTGAAGCGCCGGGTCTGCCGGTGTACTTC.

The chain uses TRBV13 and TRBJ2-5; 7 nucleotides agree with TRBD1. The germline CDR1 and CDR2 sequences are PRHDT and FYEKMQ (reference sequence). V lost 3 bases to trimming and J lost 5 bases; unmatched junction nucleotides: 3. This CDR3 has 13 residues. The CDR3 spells CASSFWGQETQYF. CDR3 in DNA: TGTGCCAGCAGCTTTTGGGGACAGGAGACCCAGTACTTC.

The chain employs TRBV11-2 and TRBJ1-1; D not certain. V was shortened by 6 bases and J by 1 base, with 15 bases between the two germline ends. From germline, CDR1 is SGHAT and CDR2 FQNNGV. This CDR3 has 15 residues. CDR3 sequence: CASRVTTGENTEAFF. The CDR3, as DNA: TGTGCCAGCAGAGTAACCACCGGAGAGAACACTGAAGCTTTCTTT.

The CDR3 DNA follows: TGTGCCAGCAGTACAGGGGTAGGGACTGAAGCTTTCTTT. Residues: CASSTGVGTEAFF. V gene TRBV2 combines with J gene TRBJ1-1, with TRBD1 identical over 7 bases. CDR1 and CDR2 from the germline V gene are SNHLY and FYNNEI. This CDR3 has 13 amino acids. V lost 5 bases and J lost 5; bases outside the gene matches: 5.

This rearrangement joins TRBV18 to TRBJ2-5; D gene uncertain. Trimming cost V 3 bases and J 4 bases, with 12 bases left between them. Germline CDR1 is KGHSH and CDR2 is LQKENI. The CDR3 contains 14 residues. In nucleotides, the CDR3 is TGTGCCAGCTCACCCCTCCAGGCCGGAGAGACCCAGTACTTC. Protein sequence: CASSPLQAGETQYF.